Below, 4 T cell receptor beta chains from the same sample are listed, as sequenced in a study of graft-versus-host responses after intestinal transplantation. These TCRs are of unknown antigen specificity. Libraries were prepared by immunoSEQ multiplex PCR; TCRdb keeps only in-frame clonotypes and omits some of them. Of around 100,000 clones in the sample, roughly 87% were seen once. The material was unstimulated CD4+ T cells sorted from spleen or lymph node cells, obtained before transplant. These receptor sequences come from a human donor who was the organ donor for an intestinal transplant.

The V call is TRBV19, the J call TRBJ1-1; D unclear. CDR3 length: 14 residues. The V end was cut by 0 bases, the J end by 0 bases, with 5 bases between. The germline CDR1 and CDR2 sequences are LNHDA and SQIVND (reference sequence). This CDR3 reads CASSIERMNTEAFF. The CDR3 nucleotides are TGTGCCAGTAGTATAGAACGGATGAACACTGAAGCTTTCTTT.

The rearrangement uses TRBV28 and TRBJ1-2; 11 positions match TRBD1. The V gene's germline CDR1 is MDHEN and CDR2 SYDVKM. Unmatched junction bases numbered 6, after V lost 5 bases and J lost 7 bases. The CDR3 has 14 amino acids. The CDR3 region has the DNA TGTGCCAGCAGTCCTGGGGGGACAGGGGGTGGCTACACCTTC. This codes for CASSPGGTGGGYTF.

The rearrangement joins TRBV6-6 to TRBJ1-1, with D perhaps TRBD1 (6 bases). The length of the CDR3 is 14 residues. Per the germline V gene, CDR1 is MNHNY and CDR2 is SVGAGI (reference sequence). Trimming cost V 5 bases and J 4 bases, with 14 bases left between them. This CDR3 reads CASSTYPGVTEAFF. The CDR3 bases are TGTGCCAGCAGTACCTACCCAGGGGTCACTGAAGCTTTCTTT.

This clone was found once. V is TRBV7-8 and J is TRBJ2-5; no definite D call. Trimming pared 5 bases from V and 3 bases from J, leaving 13 bases between. Per the germline V gene, CDR1 is SGHVS and CDR2 is FQNEAQ. This CDR3 has 14 residues. The chain's CDR3 is CASSRWQTKETQYF. The CDR3 nucleotides are TGTGCCAGCAGCCGGTGGCAGACCAAAGAGACCCAGTACTTC.